This TCR beta chain comes out of a study of blood T cell repertoires in COVID-19. Study processing details: Reference gene primer amplification in the assay estimated nucleated cell counts. Repertoires were generated with immunoSEQ multiplex PCR, while TCRdb's copy carries only in-frame clones and drops some. D and trimming were read from the DNA, whereas the V and J calls and clone size are those reported in that table. The table has tens of thousands of clones, approximately 80% seen once. The TCR sequence derives from a woman of 80 years or more with acute or convalescent COVID-19. Sequencing input: peripheral blood.

The CDR3 nucleotides read TGTGCCAGCAGACGGGGGGGCGCCGGGAACACTGAAGCTTTCTTT. It codes for CASRRGGAGNTEAFF. J is TRBJ1-1 and V is TRBV6-5; perhaps TRBD1 as D (6 bases). V was pared by 6 bases and J by 1 base, with 15 bases between. In germline, CDR1 is MNHEY, CDR2 SVGAGI. The CDR3 loop spans 15 amino acids.